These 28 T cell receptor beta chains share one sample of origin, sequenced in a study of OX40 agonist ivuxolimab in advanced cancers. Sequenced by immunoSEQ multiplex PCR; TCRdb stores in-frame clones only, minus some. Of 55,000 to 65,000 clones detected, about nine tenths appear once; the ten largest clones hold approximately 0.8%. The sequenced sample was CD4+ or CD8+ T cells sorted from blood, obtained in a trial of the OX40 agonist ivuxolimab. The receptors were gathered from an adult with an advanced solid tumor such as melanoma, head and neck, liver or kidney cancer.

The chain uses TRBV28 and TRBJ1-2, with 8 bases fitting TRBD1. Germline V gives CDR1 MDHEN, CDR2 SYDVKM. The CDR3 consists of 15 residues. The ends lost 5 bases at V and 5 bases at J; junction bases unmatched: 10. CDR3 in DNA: TGTGCCAGCAGTCCAGGGGGCTCGACGGGATATGGCTACACCTTC. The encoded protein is CASSPGGSTGYGYTF.

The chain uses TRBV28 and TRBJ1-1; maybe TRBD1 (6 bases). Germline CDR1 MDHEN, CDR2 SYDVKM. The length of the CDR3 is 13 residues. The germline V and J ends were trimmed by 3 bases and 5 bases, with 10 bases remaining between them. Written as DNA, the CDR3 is TGTGCCAGCAGTTTTGGGGGCTGGACTGAAGCTTTCTTT. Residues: CASSFGGWTEAFF.

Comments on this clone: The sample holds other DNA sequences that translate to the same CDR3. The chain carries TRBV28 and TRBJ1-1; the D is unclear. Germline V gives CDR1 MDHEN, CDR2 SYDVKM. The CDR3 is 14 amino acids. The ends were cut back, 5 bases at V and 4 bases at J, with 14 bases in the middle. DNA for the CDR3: TGTGCCAGCAGTCTCGGCCGGGAAGGCACTGAAGCTTTCTTT. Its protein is CASSLGREGTEAFF.

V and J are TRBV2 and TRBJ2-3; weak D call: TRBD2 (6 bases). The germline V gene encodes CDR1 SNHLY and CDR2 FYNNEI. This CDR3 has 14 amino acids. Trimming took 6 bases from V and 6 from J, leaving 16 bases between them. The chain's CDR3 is CASSLGLPPDTQYF. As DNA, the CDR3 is TGTGCCAGCAGCTTGGGACTTCCCCCCGATACGCAGTATTTT.

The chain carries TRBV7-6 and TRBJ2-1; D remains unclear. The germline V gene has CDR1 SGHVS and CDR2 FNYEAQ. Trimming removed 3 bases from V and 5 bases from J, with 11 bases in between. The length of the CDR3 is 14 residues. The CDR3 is CASSFNNPDNEQFF. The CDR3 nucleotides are TGTGCCAGCAGCTTCAACAACCCGGACAATGAGCAGTTCTTC.

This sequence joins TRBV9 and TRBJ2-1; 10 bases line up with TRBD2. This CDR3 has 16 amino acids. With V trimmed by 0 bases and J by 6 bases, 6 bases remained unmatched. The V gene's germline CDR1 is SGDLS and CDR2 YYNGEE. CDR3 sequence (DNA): TGTGCCAGCAGCGTAGTAGCGGGAGGTTTATTCAATGAGCAGTTCTTC. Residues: CASSVVAGGLFNEQFF.

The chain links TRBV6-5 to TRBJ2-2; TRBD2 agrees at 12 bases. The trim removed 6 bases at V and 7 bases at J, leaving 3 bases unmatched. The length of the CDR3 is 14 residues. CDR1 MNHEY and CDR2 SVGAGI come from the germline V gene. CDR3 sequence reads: CASSLAGGFGELFF. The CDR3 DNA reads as TGTGCCAGCAGCCTAGCGGGAGGGTTCGGGGAGCTGTTTTTT.

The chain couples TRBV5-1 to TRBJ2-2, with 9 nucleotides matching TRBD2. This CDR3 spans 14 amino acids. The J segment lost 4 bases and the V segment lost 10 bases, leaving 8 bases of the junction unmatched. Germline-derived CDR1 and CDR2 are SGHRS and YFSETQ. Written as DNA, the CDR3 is TGCGCCTCCTTTAGCGGGAGAGTCACCGGGGAGCTGTTTTTT. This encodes CASFSGRVTGELFF.

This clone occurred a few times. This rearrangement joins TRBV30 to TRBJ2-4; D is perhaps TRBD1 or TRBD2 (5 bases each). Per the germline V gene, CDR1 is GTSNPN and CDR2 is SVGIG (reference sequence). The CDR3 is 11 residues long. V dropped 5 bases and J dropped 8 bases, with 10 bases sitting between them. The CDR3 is CAWVGRDIQYF. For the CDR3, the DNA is TGTGCCTGGGTGGGGCGGGACATTCAGTACTTC.

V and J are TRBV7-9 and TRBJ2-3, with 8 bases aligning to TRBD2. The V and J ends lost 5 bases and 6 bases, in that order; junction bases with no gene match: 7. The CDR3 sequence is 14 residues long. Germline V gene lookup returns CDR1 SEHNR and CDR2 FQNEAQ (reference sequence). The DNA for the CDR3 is TGTGCCAGCAGCCTATGGGCTAGCGGGGATACGCAGTATTTT. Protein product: CASSLWASGDTQYF.

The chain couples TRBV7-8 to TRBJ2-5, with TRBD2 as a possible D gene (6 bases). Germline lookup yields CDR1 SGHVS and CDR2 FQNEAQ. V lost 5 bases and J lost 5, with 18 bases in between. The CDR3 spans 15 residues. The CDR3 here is CASSLLASALETQYF. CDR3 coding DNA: TGTGCCAGCAGCCTTCTGGCTAGCGCGTTGGAGACCCAGTACTTC.

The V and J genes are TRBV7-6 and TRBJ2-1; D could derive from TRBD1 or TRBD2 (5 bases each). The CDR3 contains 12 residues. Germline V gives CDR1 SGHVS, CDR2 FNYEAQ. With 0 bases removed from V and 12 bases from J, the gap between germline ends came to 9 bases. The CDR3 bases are TGTGCCAGCAGCTTAGCGGGGGTTGGGCAGTTCTTC. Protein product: CASSLAGVGQFF.

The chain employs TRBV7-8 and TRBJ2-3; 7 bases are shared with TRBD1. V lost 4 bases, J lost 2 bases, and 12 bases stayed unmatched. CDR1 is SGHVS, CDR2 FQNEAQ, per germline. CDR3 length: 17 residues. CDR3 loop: CASSSDLGGTYTDTQYF. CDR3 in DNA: TGTGCCAGCAGCTCCGACTTAGGGGGCACGTACACAGATACGCAGTATTTT.

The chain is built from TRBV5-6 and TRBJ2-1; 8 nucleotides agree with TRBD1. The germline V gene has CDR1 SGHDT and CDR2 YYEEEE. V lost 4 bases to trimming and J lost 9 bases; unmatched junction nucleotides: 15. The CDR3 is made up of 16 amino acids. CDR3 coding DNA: TGTGCCAGCAGCCTTATCGGACAGGGCCTCGGGGGTGAGCAGTTCTTC. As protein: CASSLIGQGLGGEQFF.

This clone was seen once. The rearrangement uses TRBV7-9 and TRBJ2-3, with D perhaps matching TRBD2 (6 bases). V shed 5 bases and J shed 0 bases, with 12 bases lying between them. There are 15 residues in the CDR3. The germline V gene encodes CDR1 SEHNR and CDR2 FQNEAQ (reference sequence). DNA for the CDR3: TGTGCCAGCAGCCCAGAGGGACTTAGCACAGATACGCAGTATTTT. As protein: CASSPEGLSTDTQYF.

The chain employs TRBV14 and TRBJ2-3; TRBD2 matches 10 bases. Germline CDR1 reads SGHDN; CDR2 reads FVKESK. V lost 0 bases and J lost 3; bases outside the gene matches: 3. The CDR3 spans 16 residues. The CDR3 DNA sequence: TGTGCCAGCAGCCAAGACCTAGCGGGAGAGACAGATACGCAGTATTTT. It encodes CASSQDLAGETDTQYF.

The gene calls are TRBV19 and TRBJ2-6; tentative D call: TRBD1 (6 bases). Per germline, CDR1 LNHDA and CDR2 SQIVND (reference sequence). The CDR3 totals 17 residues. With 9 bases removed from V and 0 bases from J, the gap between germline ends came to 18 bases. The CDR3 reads CASNKGQLDSGANVLTF. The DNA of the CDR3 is TGTGCCAGCAATAAAGGACAGCTCGACTCTGGGGCCAACGTCCTGACTTTC.

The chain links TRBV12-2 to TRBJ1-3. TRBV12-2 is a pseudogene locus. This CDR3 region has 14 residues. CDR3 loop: CAVTPGARRNTIYF. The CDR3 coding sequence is TGTGCAGTGACACCGGGGGCGCGAAGAAACACCATATATTTT.

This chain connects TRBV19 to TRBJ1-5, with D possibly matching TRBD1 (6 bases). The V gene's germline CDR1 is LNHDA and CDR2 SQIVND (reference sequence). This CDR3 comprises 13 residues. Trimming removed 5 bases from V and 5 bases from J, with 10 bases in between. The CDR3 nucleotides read TGTGCCAGTAGTCGGGACACGGATCAGCCCCAGCATTTT. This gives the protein CASSRDTDQPQHF.

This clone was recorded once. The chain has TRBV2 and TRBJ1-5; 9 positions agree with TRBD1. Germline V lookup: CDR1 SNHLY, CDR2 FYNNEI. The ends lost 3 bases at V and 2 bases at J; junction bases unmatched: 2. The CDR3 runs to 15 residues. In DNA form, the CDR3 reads TGTGCCAGCAGTGAGGGGGACAGGGGCAATCAGCCCCAGCATTTT. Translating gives CASSEGDRGNQPQHF.

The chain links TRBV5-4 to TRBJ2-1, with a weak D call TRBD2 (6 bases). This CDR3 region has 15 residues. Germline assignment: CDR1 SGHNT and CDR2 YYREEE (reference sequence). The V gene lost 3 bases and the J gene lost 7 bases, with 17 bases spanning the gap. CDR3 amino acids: CASSSGVNAQNEQFF. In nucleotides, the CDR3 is TGTGCCAGCAGCTCGGGAGTGAACGCACAGAATGAGCAGTTCTTC.

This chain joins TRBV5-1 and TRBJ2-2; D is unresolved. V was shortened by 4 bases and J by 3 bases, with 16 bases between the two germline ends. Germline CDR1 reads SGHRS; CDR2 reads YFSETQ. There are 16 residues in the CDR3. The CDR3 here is CASSTTPGRYTGELFF. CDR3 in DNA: TGCGCCAGCAGCACAACCCCCGGACGATACACCGGGGAGCTGTTTTTT.

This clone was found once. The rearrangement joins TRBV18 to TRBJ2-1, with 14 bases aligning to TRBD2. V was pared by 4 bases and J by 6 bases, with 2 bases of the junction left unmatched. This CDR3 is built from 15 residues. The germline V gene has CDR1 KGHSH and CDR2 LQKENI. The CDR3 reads CASSRTSGGINEQFF. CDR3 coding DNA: TGTGCCAGCTCACGGACTAGCGGGGGGATCAATGAGCAGTTCTTC.

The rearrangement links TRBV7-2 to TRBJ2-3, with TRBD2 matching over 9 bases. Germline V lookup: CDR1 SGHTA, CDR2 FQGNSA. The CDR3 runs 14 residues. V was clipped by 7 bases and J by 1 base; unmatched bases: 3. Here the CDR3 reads CASNSGRRTDTQYF. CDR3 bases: TGTGCCAGCAACAGCGGGAGGCGCACAGATACGCAGTATTTT.

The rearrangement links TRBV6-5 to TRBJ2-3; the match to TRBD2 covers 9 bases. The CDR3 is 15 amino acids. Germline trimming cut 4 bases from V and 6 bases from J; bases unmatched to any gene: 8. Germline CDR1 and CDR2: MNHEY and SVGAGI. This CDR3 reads CASSLIAGVGDTQYF. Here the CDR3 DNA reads TGTGCCAGCAGTTTAATAGCGGGAGTTGGCGATACGCAGTATTTT.

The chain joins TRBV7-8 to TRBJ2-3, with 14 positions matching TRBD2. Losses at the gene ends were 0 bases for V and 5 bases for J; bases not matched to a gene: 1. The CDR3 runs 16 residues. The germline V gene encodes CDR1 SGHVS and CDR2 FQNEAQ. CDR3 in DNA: TGTGCCAGCAGCTTAGCGACTAGCGGGAGGGTAGATACGCAGTATTTT. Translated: CASSLATSGRVDTQYF.

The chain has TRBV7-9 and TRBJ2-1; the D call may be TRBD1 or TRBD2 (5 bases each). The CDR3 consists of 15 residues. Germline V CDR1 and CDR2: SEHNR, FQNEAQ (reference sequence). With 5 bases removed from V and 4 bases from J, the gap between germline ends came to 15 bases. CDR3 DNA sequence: TGTGCCAGCAGCCCCGGGGCTAACTCGTACAATGAGCAGTTCTTC. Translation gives CASSPGANSYNEQFF.

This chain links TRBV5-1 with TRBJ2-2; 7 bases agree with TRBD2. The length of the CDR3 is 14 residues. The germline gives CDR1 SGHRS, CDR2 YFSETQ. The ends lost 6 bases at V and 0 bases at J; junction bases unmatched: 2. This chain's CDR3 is CASTREANTGELFF. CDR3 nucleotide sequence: TGCGCCAGCACCCGGGAGGCGAACACCGGGGAGCTGTTTTTT.